This T cell receptor (beta chain) was captured in a study of blood T cell repertoires in COVID-19. Authors' analysis steps: Nucleated cell counts were estimated from reference gene primer amplification. TCRdb's copy holds only in-frame clones and misses some; the assay was immunoSEQ multiplex PCR. V and J calls and clone size are copied from that table; D and trimming were computed from the DNA. The sample contains 350,000 to 500,000 clones, over 75% of which appear only once. Recruitment covered about 26 US areas and drew participants whose ages spanned roughly 18 to 100 years. Cohort assignment relied on participant-reported clinical history. Within 2 weeks of study entry, exposed participants had contacted a PCR-confirmed or clinician-diagnosed COVID-19 case. The CDR3 spans 15 residues. The V and J ends lost 7 bases and 5 bases, in that order; junction bases with no gene match: 13. The germline V gene encodes CDR1 SGHRS and CDR2 YFSETQ.

V and J are TRBV5-1 and TRBJ1-2; the match to TRBD1 covers 8 bases. The sequenced material came from PBMCs or T cells enriched from blood (not recorded which). The TCR was taken from a woman aged 18 to 35 who had been exposed to COVID-19. The DNA of the CDR3 is TGCGCCAGCTTGATAACGGGACAGGCTCATTATGGCTACACCTTC. It translates to CASLITGQAHYGYTF.